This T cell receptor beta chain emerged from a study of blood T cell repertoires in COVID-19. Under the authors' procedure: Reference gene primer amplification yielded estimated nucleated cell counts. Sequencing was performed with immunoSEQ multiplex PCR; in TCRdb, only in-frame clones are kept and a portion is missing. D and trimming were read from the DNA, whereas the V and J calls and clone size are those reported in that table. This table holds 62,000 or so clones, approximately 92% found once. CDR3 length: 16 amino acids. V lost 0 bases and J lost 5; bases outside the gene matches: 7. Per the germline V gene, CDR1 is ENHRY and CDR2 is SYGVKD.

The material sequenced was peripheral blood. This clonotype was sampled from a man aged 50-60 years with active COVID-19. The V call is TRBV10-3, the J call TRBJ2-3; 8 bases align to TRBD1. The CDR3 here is CAISESGQGALDTQYF. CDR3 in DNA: TGTGCCATCAGTGAGTCTGGGCAGGGGGCTTTAGATACGCAGTATTTT.